This T cell receptor (beta chain) stems from a study of T cell changes during pregnancy in multiple sclerosis. The CDR3 has 11 residues. Germline loops: CDR1 LGHNT, CDR2 FRNRAP. V was pared by 7 bases and J by 1 base, with 5 bases between. This clone appeared a few times. This table comes from immunoSEQ multiplex PCR, and its TCRdb copy is limited to in-frame clones, with some not included. This sample carries about 55,000 clones, around 94% of them seen once, and the ten largest clones take under 3%. This sequence joins TRBV12-5 and TRBJ2-7; D gene uncertain. The source is a female donor with multiple sclerosis, enrolled in a pregnancy study. Source: CD8+ T cells from peripheral blood mononuclear cells, taken after pregnancy. CDR3 DNA sequence: TGTGCTAGTGCCTTATCCTACGAGCAGTACTTC. The encoded protein is CASALSYEQYF. Using reference TRBV12-5 and TRBJ2-7 for the parts outside the CDR3, the full variable domain is DARVTQTPRHKVTEMGQEVTMRCQPILGHNTVFWYRQTMMQGLELLAYFRNRAPLDDSGMPKDRFSAEMPDATLATLKIQPSEPRDSAVYFCASALSYEQYFGPGTRLTVT.